The 8 T cell receptor beta chains below come from one sample, sequenced in a study of cytomegalovirus exposure and HLA in healthy donors. PCR used 60 Vbeta primers and 13 Jbeta primers. Generated by immunoSEQ multiplex PCR, the TCRdb table keeps only in-frame clones and is missing some. This table holds about 170,000 clones, approximately 84% found once. Specimen: PBMCs. These receptors all stem from a girl aged 5-17 years in good health and CMV-seropositive.

The chain joins TRBV5-4 to TRBJ2-6; the match to TRBD1 covers 10 bases. The CDR3 is 19 residues long. J was trimmed by 0 bases and V by 6 bases; bases with no gene match: 12. The germline gives CDR1 SGHNT, CDR2 YYREEE (reference sequence). The CDR3, as DNA: TGTGCCAGCAACCTTTTAGACAGGGGGCCCTACTCTGGGGCCAACGTCCTGACTTTC. It codes for CASNLLDRGPYSGANVLTF.

This clone was recorded a few times. The chain joins TRBV9 to TRBJ2-1, with a tentative D call TRBD2 (5 bases). CDR1 is SGDLS and CDR2 is YYNGEE in the germline V gene. V shed 4 bases and J shed 4 bases, with 15 bases lying between them. The CDR3 is made up of 15 amino acids. The CDR3 spells CASSPGLEIYNEQFF. CDR3 in DNA: TGTGCCAGCAGCCCTGGACTGGAGATATACAATGAGCAGTTCTTC. The entire variable domain, with the rest obtained from reference TRBV9 and TRBJ2-1, is as follows: DSGVTQTPKHLITATGQRVTLRCSPRSGDLSVYWYQQSLDQGLQFLIQYYNGEERAKGNILERFSAQQFPDLHSELNLSSLELGDSALYFCASSPGLEIYNEQFFGPGTRLTVL.

V and J are TRBV5-5 and TRBJ1-1; 9 positions match TRBD1. The CDR3 is 16 amino acids. Germline trimming cut 0 bases from V and 1 base from J; bases unmatched to any gene: 4. Germline CDR1 is SGHKS and CDR2 is YYEKEE (reference sequence). The CDR3 is CASSLVSGQGNTEAFF. CDR3 DNA sequence: TGTGCCAGCAGCTTGGTATCGGGACAGGGGAACACTGAAGCTTTCTTT.

This chain connects TRBV10-3 to TRBJ1-2; 7 bases are shared with TRBD1. Germline assignment: CDR1 ENHRY and CDR2 SYGVKD. V dropped 3 bases and J dropped 6; count of bases not matched to a gene: 1. The CDR3 is made up of 12 amino acids. DNA for the CDR3: TGTGCCATCAGTGAAAGGGGGCATGGCTACACCTTC. This sequence encodes CAISERGHGYTF.

Comments on this clone: Mismatch with germline at one junction end may stem from a read error. The chain combines TRBV7-7 with TRBJ2-2, with a weak D call TRBD1 (5 bases). CDR1 and CDR2 from the germline V gene are SSHAT and FNYEAQ (reference sequence). This CDR3 contains 16 residues. As DNA, the CDR3 is TGTGCTAGCAGCTTAGGGTCAGGGTCCAACACCGGGGAGCTGTTTTTT. Residues: CASSLGSGSNTGELFF.

As concerns this clone: A junction boundary mismatches the germline segment, possibly from a read error. This sequence joins TRBV7-7 and TRBJ2-7; 7 bases align to TRBD1. This CDR3 has 13 amino acids. The germline CDR1 and CDR2 sequences are SSHAT and FNYEAQ (reference sequence). The CDR3 spells CASSYQGDDEQYF. CDR3 in DNA: TGTGCTAGCAGCTATCAGGGGGACGACGAGCAGTACTTC.

CDR3 region: CASSLTTGVDEQFF. The CDR3 DNA follows: TGTGCCAGCAGCCTAACCACGGGGGTAGATGAGCAGTTCTTC. The V gene is TRBV27, the J gene TRBJ2-1, with D perhaps TRBD2 (6 bases). Trimming stripped 6 bases from V and 8 bases from J, with 17 bases between. The CDR3 runs 14 residues. Germline values: CDR1 MNHEY, CDR2 SMNVEV (reference sequence).

The chain employs TRBV4-2 and TRBJ2-3; the D is unclear. V was pared by 0 bases and J by 4 bases, with 11 bases between. CDR3 size: 15 residues. Per the germline V gene, CDR1 is LGHNA and CDR2 is YNFKEQ. The CDR3 region is CASSQDLGEPDTQYF. The CDR3 DNA is TGTGCCAGCAGCCAAGATCTGGGCGAGCCAGATACGCAGTATTTT.